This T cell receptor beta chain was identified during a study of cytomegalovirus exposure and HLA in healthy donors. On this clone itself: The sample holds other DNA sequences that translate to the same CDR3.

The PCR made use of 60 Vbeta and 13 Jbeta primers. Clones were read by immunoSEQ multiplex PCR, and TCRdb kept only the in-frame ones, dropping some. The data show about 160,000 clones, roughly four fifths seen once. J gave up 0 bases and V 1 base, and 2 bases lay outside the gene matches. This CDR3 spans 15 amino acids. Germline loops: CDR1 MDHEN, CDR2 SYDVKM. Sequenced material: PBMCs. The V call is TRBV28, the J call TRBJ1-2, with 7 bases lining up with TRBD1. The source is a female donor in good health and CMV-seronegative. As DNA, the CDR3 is TGTGCCAGCAGTTTATCCGACAGGGCTAACTATGGCTACACCTTC. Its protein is CASSLSDRANYGYTF.